These T cell receptor beta chains were read from a single sample in a study of T cell clonotyping in hematopoietic cell transplantation. The table came from immunoSEQ multiplex PCR; TCRdb's copy has only in-frame clones and leaves some out. The table includes under 25,000 clones, around three quarters detected once. This specimen consisted of peripheral blood mononuclear cells, obtained before stem cell transplant. The receptors were sampled from a man in his sixties with acute myeloid leukemia. Some clones in this sample may be carry-over from other donors' samples. CDR3s include the opening cysteine and the closing phenylalanine or tryptophan. The D gene is left open where the match is weak.

j_gene | v_gene | d_gene | CDR3aa | CDR3nt
TRBJ1-2 | TRBV7-2 | NA | CASSLASGSNLGGYTF | TGTGCCAGCAGCTTAGCCTCGGGCAGCAATTTGGGGGGCTACACCTTC
TRBJ1-2 | TRBV7-9 | NA | CASSPAQARRNGYTF | TGTGCCAGCAGCCCCGCACAGGCGCGTCGGAATGGCTACACCTTC
TRBJ1-3 | TRBV5-1 | NA | CASSLGPSSGNTIYF | TGCGCCAGCAGCTTGGGTCCGAGCTCTGGAAACACCATATATTTT
TRBJ2-5 | TRBV7-9 | NA | CASSLSGLGEETQYF | TGTGCCAGCAGCCTATCGGGCCTTGGAGAAGAGACCCAGTACTTC
TRBJ1-1 | TRBV6-5 | NA | CASSQGGDTEAFF | TGTGCCAGCAGCCAGGGTGGCGACACTGAAGCTTTCTTT
TRBJ2-3 | TRBV7-3 | TRBD2 | CASSLESGGARNTQYF | TGTGCCAGCAGCTTAGAATCGGGGGGGGCCAGGAATACGCAGTATTTT
TRBJ1-1 | TRBV4-1 | NA | CASSQQGQNTEAFF | TGCGCCAGCAGCCAGCAGGGGCAGAACACTGAAGCTTTCTTT
TRBJ2-2 | TRBV7-3 | NA | CASSSLQQEGLGKPGELFF | TGTGCCAGCAGCTCTCTTCAGCAGGAGGGGTTGGGGAAGCCCGGGGAGCTGTTTTTT
TRBJ1-4 | TRBV7-9 | TRBD1 | CASSVGFRGTNEKLFF | TGTGCCAGCAGCGTAGGGTTCAGGGGGACTAATGAAAAACTGTTTTTT
TRBJ2-5 | TRBV19 | TRBD1 | CASSTWGQGQPQYF | TGTGCCAGTAGTACCTGGGGACAGGGTCAGCCCCAGTACTTC
TRBJ2-5 | TRBV7-2 | NA | CASSLDSGSQETQYF | TGTGCCAGCAGCTTAGATAGCGGCTCACAAGAGACCCAGTACTTC
TRBJ1-3 | TRBV25-1 | NA | CASSELGAAGNTIYF | TGTGCCAGCAGTGAATTGGGGGCAGCTGGAAACACCATATATTTT
TRBJ1-5 | TRBV7-7 | NA | CASSPGQGSPQHF | TGTGCCAGCAGCCCGGGACAAGGTTCTCCCCAGCATTTT
TRBJ1-4 | TRBV6-6 | NA | CASSYSSNEKLFF | TGTGCCAGCAGTTACAGCTCTAATGAAAAACTGTTTTTT